This TCR beta chain was obtained from a study of CD8 T cells in ankylosing spondylitis. Germline V lookup: CDR1 SGHRS, CDR2 YFSETQ. The germline V and J ends were trimmed by 0 bases and 6 bases, with 7 bases remaining between them. The CDR3 contains 13 residues. This clonotype has ten or more counts. Its antigen is unidentified. Study-wide results and limits: Blood of patients with ankylosing spondylitis appeared to be characterized by a TCR beta motif of roughly eight highly homologous variants.

One entry per CDR3 protein results from TCRdb running MiXCR on the 5' RACE reads. The sample has fewer than 250,000 distinct CDR3 sequences; 8% to 11% are singletons. The chain links TRBV5-1 to TRBJ2-1; no definite D call. This receptor was taken from a male donor with ankylosing spondylitis or in good health (not recorded which). Sequenced: blood, either unsorted or a sorted T cell fraction (not recorded which). The CDR3 region is CASSLVGSNEQFF. The CDR3 DNA reads TGCGCCAGCAGCTTGGTCGGTAGCAATGAGCAGTTCTTC.